A single sample gave rise to the 27 T cell receptor beta chains below, sequenced in a study of T cell repertoires in cytomegalovirus infection. TCRdb re-derived calls from the reads in MiXCR, one entry per CDR3 protein. The sample lists 200,000 to 250,000 distinct CDR3 sequences; roughly 6.5% were seen once. Sequenced input: PBMCs. These TCRs come from a human donor in good health (CMV status not recorded). Some clones in this sample may be carry-over from other donors' samples.

This clonotype was detected many times. V and J are TRBV29-1 and TRBJ2-7; D is uncertain. Trimming pared 6 bases from V and 2 bases from J, leaving 11 bases between. CDR1 is SQVTM, CDR2 ANQGSEA, per germline. The CDR3 loop spans 12 amino acids. The CDR3 loop reads CSVMAGPYEQYF. CDR3 in DNA: TGCAGCGTGATGGCCGGCCCCTACGAGCAGTACTTC.

This clonotype turned up a few times. This chain joins TRBV11-2 and TRBJ1-1, with no clear D. CDR3 length equals 17 residues. CDR1 and CDR2 from the germline V gene are SGHAT and FQNNGV. The ends were cut back, 3 bases at V and 3 bases at J, with 20 bases in the middle. DNA for the CDR3: TGTGCCAGCAGCTTGCGCCCACCGGGTGTTGGGTACACTGAAGCTTTCTTT. It translates to CASSLRPPGVGYTEAFF.

This clonotype has a count of ten or more. This chain links TRBV6-2 or TRBV6-3 with TRBJ2-3; TRBD1 is a possible D gene (5 bases). Germline loops: CDR1 MNHEY, CDR2 SVGEGT. V lost 6 bases and J lost 1, with 17 bases in between. CDR3 length: 16 amino acids. CDR3 amino acids: CASRRAGARGTDTQYF. CDR3 nucleotides: TGTGCCAGCAGGCGAGCAGGTGCCAGGGGCACAGATACGCAGTATTTT.

Many counts were recorded for this clonotype. The chain recombines TRBV27 with TRBJ1-1; 7 bases are shared with TRBD1. Trimming at V came to 3 bases and at J to 4 bases, leaving 5 bases not matched to a gene. Germline V gene sequence: CDR1 MNHEY, CDR2 SMNVEV (reference sequence). The CDR3 contains 14 residues. The DNA for the CDR3 is TGTGCCAGCAGTTTGGCACAGGGGATCACTGAAGCTTTCTTT. Its protein product is CASSLAQGITEAFF.

Comment on this clonotype: Since a much larger clone is just one base distant, this may be a read error. V gene TRBV6-5 combines with J gene TRBJ2-5; D ambiguous. CDR3 length equals 14 residues. Germline V gene sequence: CDR1 MNHEY, CDR2 SVGAGI. Here the CDR3 reads CARSERTAQETQYF. CDR3 nucleotide sequence: TGTGCCCGCAGCGAACGGACGGCCCAAGAGACCCAGTACTTC.

This clonotype occurred many times. V usage is TRBV5-1 and J usage is TRBJ2-1; 7 bases line up with TRBD1. Germline V gene data show CDR1 as SGHRS and CDR2 as YFSETQ. The ends lost 3 bases at V and 2 bases at J; junction bases unmatched: 11. The CDR3 totals 17 residues. The CDR3 coding sequence is TGCGCCAGCAGCTCGATCGGACAGGTACTTACCTACAATGAGCAGTTCTTC. Its translation is CASSSIGQVLTYNEQFF.

This chain connects TRBV20-1 to TRBJ1-3, with a possible D match to TRBD1 (6 bases). Trimming cost V 4 bases and J 0 bases, with 19 bases left between them. The germline V gene encodes CDR1 DFQATT and CDR2 SNEGSKA (reference sequence). This CDR3 has 17 residues. CDR3 sequence: CSATYHTGQFSGNTIYF. DNA of the CDR3: TGCAGTGCTACCTACCATACAGGACAGTTCTCTGGAAACACCATATATTTT.

The sample holds many counts of this clonotype. This rearrangement joins TRBV7-2 to TRBJ1-5; D gene unclear. Trimming shortened V by 5 bases and J by 0 bases, and 11 bases separated the two germline ends. This CDR3 contains 15 residues. Looked up from germline, CDR1 is SGHTA and CDR2 is FQGNSA. The CDR3 DNA follows: TGTGCCAGCAGCCTGCGGTCCTCTAGCAATCAGCCCCAGCATTTT. Translation gives CASSLRSSSNQPQHF.

This clonotype was found many times. The V and J genes are TRBV7-2 and TRBJ1-1; D uncertain. The CDR3 contains 13 residues. V was shortened by 5 bases and J by 2 bases, with 9 bases between the two germline ends. Per the germline V gene, CDR1 is SGHTA and CDR2 is FQGNSA. The CDR3 DNA reads as TGTGCCAGCAGCCAAGGGTATAACACTGAAGCTTTCTTT. Amino acids: CASSQGYNTEAFF.

This clonotype was recorded a few times. The chain combines TRBV28 with TRBJ2-6, with TRBD2 as a possible D gene (6 bases). Trimming pared 5 bases from V and 0 bases from J, leaving 11 bases between. The CDR3 has 16 amino acids. Looked up from germline, CDR1 is MDHEN and CDR2 is SYDVKM. The CDR3 here is CASSLLGGSGANVLTF. The CDR3 DNA reads TGTGCCAGCAGTCTGCTCGGGGGCTCTGGGGCCAACGTCCTGACTTTC. Full variable domain (rest looked up from reference TRBV28 and TRBJ2-6): DVKVTQSSRYLVKRTGEKVFLECVQDMDHENMFWYRQDPGLGLRLIYFSYDVKMKEKGDIPEGYSVSREKKERFSLILESASTNQTSMYLCASSLLGGSGANVLTFGAGSRLTVL.

This clonotype was counted at least ten times. J is TRBJ2-2 and V is TRBV7-2; tentative D call: TRBD1 (5 bases). The CDR3 length is 15 residues. Trimming cost V 4 bases and J 0 bases, with 9 bases left between them. Germline-derived CDR1 and CDR2 are SGHTA and FQGNSA. The CDR3 sequence: CASSSRAANTGELFF. The CDR3 region has the DNA TGTGCCAGCAGCTCCAGGGCCGCGAACACCGGGGAGCTGTTTTTT.

This clonotype was detected many times. The chain links TRBV29-1 to TRBJ1-3, with 9 nucleotides matching TRBD1. Losses at the gene ends were 1 base for V and 4 bases for J; bases not matched to a gene: 5. Germline V gene sequence: CDR1 SQVTM, CDR2 ANQGSEA. The CDR3 loop spans 15 amino acids. The CDR3 loop is CSVEGRGTGGNTIYF. As DNA, the CDR3 is TGCAGCGTTGAAGGAAGAGGGACAGGGGGAAACACCATATATTTT.

This clonotype was seen many times. V gene TRBV5-1 combines with J gene TRBJ2-3, with D possibly matching TRBD1 (5 bases). CDR1 and CDR2 (germline): SGHRS, YFSETQ. Trimming removed 3 bases from V and 3 bases from J, with 11 bases in between. This CDR3 comprises 14 residues. The CDR3 here is CASSSTPGTDTQYF. In DNA form, the CDR3 reads TGCGCCAGCAGCTCCACACCAGGGACAGATACGCAGTATTTT.

This clonotype has a count of ten or more. The V gene is TRBV28, the J gene TRBJ2-2, with D possibly TRBD2 on 6 matching bases. Trimming left V 5 bases short and J 4 bases short, with 17 bases between. The CDR3 has 16 amino acids. CDR1 and CDR2 from the germline V gene are MDHEN and SYDVKM. In DNA, the CDR3 is TGTGCCAGCAGTCTCCTGCGGGGCCCTACCACCGGGGAGCTGTTTTTT. This encodes CASSLLRGPTTGELFF.

This clonotype has a handful of counts. The chain joins TRBV20-1 to TRBJ2-1; D is possibly TRBD2 (6 bases). The V gene lost 6 bases and the J gene lost 0 bases, with 18 bases spanning the gap. Germline V gene lookup returns CDR1 DFQATT and CDR2 SNEGSKA (reference sequence). CDR3 size: 16 residues. CDR3 in amino acids: CSAEKGTSSSYNEQFF. The CDR3 bases are TGCAGTGCGGAAAAAGGGACTTCCAGCTCCTACAATGAGCAGTTCTTC.

This clonotype was counted ten times or more. The V and J genes are TRBV7-9 and TRBJ2-1, with TRBD2 matching over 12 bases. Germline values: CDR1 SEHNR, CDR2 FQNEAQ (reference sequence). This CDR3 has 16 amino acids. J lost 4 bases, V lost 4 bases, and 5 bases had no gene match. The chain's CDR3 is CASSSGTSGRYNEQFF. The CDR3 nucleotides are TGTGCCAGCAGCTCAGGGACTAGCGGGCGTTACAATGAGCAGTTCTTC.

This clonotype was recorded many times. The chain uses TRBV7-2 and TRBJ2-2; 10 bases agree with TRBD2. CDR1 and CDR2 (germline): SGHTA, FQGNSA. Trimming removed 5 bases from V and 3 bases from J; junction bases left unmatched: 9. The CDR3 totals 17 residues. The CDR3 nucleotides read TGTGCCAGCAGCCCCAGAGCGGGGGGGCCGCACACCGGGGAGCTGTTTTTT. As protein: CASSPRAGGPHTGELFF.

This clonotype was counted ten times or more. The CDR3 protein is CASSGQGSGANVLTF. The CDR3 nucleotides are TGTGCCAGCAGCGGACAGGGGAGCGGGGCCAACGTCCTGACTTTC. V and J are TRBV11-3 and TRBJ2-6; 9 bases match TRBD1. From germline, CDR1 is SGHNT and CDR2 YENEEA. Trimming cost V 5 bases and J 4 bases; bases outside gene matches: 3. The CDR3 consists of 15 residues.

This rearrangement joins TRBV5-6 to TRBJ1-4; D gene unclear. Germline values: CDR1 SGHDT, CDR2 YYEEEE. This CDR3 has 14 residues. V was clipped by 2 bases and J by 3 bases, with 8 bases between them. The CDR3 spells CASSFLYANEKLFF. In DNA form, the CDR3 reads TGTGCCAGCAGCTTCCTCTACGCTAATGAAAAACTGTTTTTT. Based on the CDR3 plus reference TRBV5-6 and TRBJ1-4, the full variable domain is DAGVTQSPTHLIKTRGQQVTLRCSPKSGHDTVSWYQQALGQGPQFIFQYYEEEERQRGNFPDRFSGHQFPNYSSELNVNALLLGDSALYLCASSFLYANEKLFFGSGTQLSVL.

This clonotype was seen ten or more times. The rearrangement links TRBV7-2 to TRBJ1-2; TRBD1 is a possible D gene (5 bases). Per germline, CDR1 SGHTA and CDR2 FQGNSA. The CDR3 totals 17 residues. With 6 bases removed from V and 4 bases from J, the gap between germline ends came to 24 bases. CDR3 nucleotides: TGTGCCAGCAGGCCGGGGGTAGATTTTCTGGCCGCCTATGGCTACACCTTC. Encoded protein: CASRPGVDFLAAYGYTF.

Ten or more counts support this clonotype. The genes are TRBV7-9 and TRBJ2-3; D uncertain. CDR3 length: 13 residues. Germline CDR1 SEHNR, CDR2 FQNEAQ (reference sequence). Trimming took off 5 bases at V and 2 bases at J, with 8 bases between the two ends. The DNA of the CDR3 is TGTGCCAGCAGCCCATCAAACACAGATACGCAGTATTTT. This encodes CASSPSNTDTQYF.

This clonotype was found many times. The rearrangement joins TRBV20-1 to TRBJ2-5, with no clear D. Trimming removed 4 bases at V and 1 base at J, with 10 bases between. This CDR3 has 13 amino acids. Germline lookup yields CDR1 DFQATT and CDR2 SNEGSKA (reference sequence). The CDR3 region is CSANRKTQETQYF. In DNA, the CDR3 is TGCAGTGCTAACCGCAAGACCCAAGAGACCCAGTACTTC.

This clonotype was found many times. The V call is TRBV7-2, the J call TRBJ1-2; maybe TRBD1 (5 bases). The V end was cut by 4 bases, the J end by 4 bases, with 10 bases between. The CDR3 is 13 residues long. The germline gives CDR1 SGHTA, CDR2 FQGNSA. DNA for the CDR3: TGTGCCAGCAGCTCAGGGTTCAGCTATGGCTACACCTTC. Translated, it gives CASSSGFSYGYTF.

This clonotype was detected many times. The V call is TRBV20-1, the J call TRBJ2-1, with TRBD2 matching over 9 bases. Germline lookup yields CDR1 DFQATT and CDR2 SNEGSKA (reference sequence). The length of the CDR3 is 15 residues. V lost 6 bases to trimming and J lost 2 bases; unmatched junction nucleotides: 8. CDR3 sequence reads: CSAPGRGGAYNEQFF. The CDR3 nucleotides read TGCAGTGCCCCGGGGCGCGGGGGGGCCTACAATGAGCAGTTCTTC.

This clonotype has at least ten counts. V usage is TRBV7-9 and J usage is TRBJ2-7; D is undetermined. The CDR3 covers 13 residues. In germline, CDR1 is SEHNR, CDR2 FQNEAQ (reference sequence). Between the trimmed V and J ends, which lost 6 bases and 7 bases, there was a span of 16 bases. CDR3 loop: CASSYTNPEEQYF. The CDR3 region has the DNA TGTGCCAGCAGTTACACGAACCCGGAAGAGCAGTACTTC. The full variable domain, its missing parts supplied by reference TRBV7-9 and TRBJ2-7, is DTGVSQNPRHKITKRGQNVTFRCDPISEHNRLYWYRQTLGQGPEFLTYFQNEAQLEKSRLLSDRFSAERPKGSFSTLEIQRTEQGDSAMYLCASSYTNPEEQYFGPGTRLTVT.

This clonotype occurred many times. This chain connects TRBV28 to TRBJ1-5, with TRBD1 matching over 11 bases. Germline V gene lookup returns CDR1 MDHEN and CDR2 SYDVKM. After removal of 0 bases from V and 6 bases from J, the junction contained 4 bases not matched to a gene. The CDR3 consists of 16 residues. The CDR3 loop is CASSLWAGQGGQPQHF. CDR3 sequence (DNA): TGTGCCAGCAGTTTATGGGCGGGACAGGGGGGTCAGCCCCAGCATTTT.

This clonotype was observed at least ten times. The chain joins TRBV20-1 to TRBJ1-2; 8 bases align to TRBD1. The junction had 8 bases not matched to a gene; V was cut back by 0 bases and J by 8 bases. Germline CDR1 is DFQATT and CDR2 is SNEGSKA (reference sequence). The CDR3 runs to 14 residues. CDR3 DNA: TGCAGTGCTAGAGACTCAGGGGGCGGCCGAGGCTACACCTTC. Translating it yields CSARDSGGGRGYTF.